This record covers a single T cell receptor (beta chain). This sample stems from a study of monozygotic twins with inflammatory bowel disease. The authors used approximately 3.5 ug of total RNA per TCR library. Via template switching, UMIs carrying a 6-nucleotide sample barcode were introduced. Both the TCRalpha cDNA and the TCRbeta cDNA were taken through two nested PCRs, lasting around 15 and 9 cycles. TCRdb reprocessed the 5' RACE reads and stores each CDR3 protein as one record, lacking DNA. The listing contains approximately 200,000 distinct CDR3 sequences. Every donor provided one blood sample measuring 2.5 ml. This TCR was sampled from a human donor with ulcerative colitis or Crohn's disease, or a healthy co-twin of an affected twin (not recorded which). Sequencing input: blood.

CDR3 protein: CASSSFLGGETQYF. The rearrangement uses TRBV7-7 and TRBJ2-5; TCRdb reports TRBD1, a call that lacks DNA to check it against. The CDR3 has 14 residues. Germline CDR1 reads SSHAT; CDR2 reads FNYEAQ (reference sequence).